Shown below are 5 T cell receptor beta chains from a single sample sequenced in a study of T cell clones after liver transplantation. Profiled with immunoSEQ multiplex PCR; TCRdb holds only in-frame clones, not every one. The profile shows about 75,000 clones, 90% of them singletons. The material was CD4+ T cells from blood, obtained before liver transplant. Receptors originate from a human donor who received a liver transplant.

V and J are TRBV7-7 and TRBJ2-2; the D gene is possibly TRBD2 (6 bases). CDR1 and CDR2 (germline): SSHAT, FNYEAQ (reference sequence). The CDR3 totals 11 residues. CDR3: CASGNTGELFF. The CDR3 DNA reads TGTGCTAGCGGTAACACCGGGGAGCTGTTTTTT.

This chain connects TRBV7-9 to TRBJ2-1; TRBD2 matches at 13 bases. V lost 3 bases to trimming and J lost 5 bases; unmatched junction nucleotides: 10. CDR1 is SEHNR and CDR2 is FQNEAQ in the germline V gene (reference sequence). This CDR3 is built from 18 residues. CDR3 in DNA: TGTGCCAGCAGCTTCGGGACTAGCGGGATGGTTACGGACAATGAGCAGTTCTTC. Residues: CASSFGTSGMVTDNEQFF.

The rearrangement links TRBV6-5 to TRBJ1-2; 7 bases fit TRBD1. Germline V gives CDR1 MNHEY, CDR2 SVGAGI. V was clipped by 6 bases and J by 4 bases; unmatched bases: 11. The CDR3 length is 15 residues. Here the CDR3 DNA reads TGTGCCAGCAGCCGAATTCGACAGGGCGGCTATGGCTACACCTTC. This codes for CASSRIRQGGYGYTF.

This clone was detected only once. The V gene is TRBV11-3, the J gene TRBJ2-1; the D is unclear. V gave up 1 base and J gave up 1 base, with 14 bases separating them. Germline CDR1 SGHNT, CDR2 YENEEA. The CDR3 is 17 amino acids. This CDR3 reads CASSLGTWSVSYNEQFF. DNA of the CDR3: TGTGCCAGCAGCTTAGGGACGTGGTCGGTATCCTACAATGAGCAGTTCTTC.

The chain joins TRBV6-1 to TRBJ1-1; D remains ambiguous. The CDR3 runs 13 residues. V lost 6 bases and J lost 0, with 8 bases in between. CDR1 is MNHNS, CDR2 SASEGT, per germline. CDR3 DNA: TGTGCCAGCAGGGCAGACATGAACACTGAAGCTTTCTTT. Protein: CASRADMNTEAFF.